This T cell receptor beta chain emerged from a study of radiotherapy plus CTLA-4 blockade in lung cancer. Study outcomes and limitations: The best predictor of response was reported to be early blood T cell clone dynamics, with interferon-beta. Blood-borne expansion of tumor-derived TCR clones followed radiotherapy plus ipilimumab.

Some clones are missing from TCRdb's copy, which holds only in-frame ones; the method was immunoSEQ multiplex PCR. The sample has 75,000 to 100,000 clones; approximately 74% are singletons. Lung cancer patients with chemo-refractory metastatic non-small-cell disease were given focal radiation plus CTLA-4 blockade with ipilimumab. Worth noting for this clone: Its target is unknown.

The CDR3 has 15 amino acids. The ends were cut back, 0 bases at V and 4 bases at J, with 13 bases in the middle. The germline CDR1 and CDR2 sequences are MGHRA and YSYEKL. The receptor was isolated from a human donor with non-small cell lung cancer who had a partial response to radiotherapy plus ipilimumab. Some clones in this sample may be carry-over from other donors' samples. Source: peripheral blood, taken from a patient treated with radiotherapy plus ipilimumab. This chain links TRBV4-1 with TRBJ2-7; weak D call: TRBD2 (6 bases). CDR3 coding DNA: TGCGCCAGCAGCCAAGAGGAGGGTTCTATATACGAGCAGTACTTC. It translates to CASSQEEGSIYEQYF.